The present T cell receptor beta chain was sequenced within a study of identical twins. Study results and caveats: Less excess twin sharing appeared in beta out-of-frame sequences.

The ends were cut back, 5 bases at V and 5 bases at J, with 10 bases in the middle. In germline, CDR1 is LNHDA, CDR2 SQIVND (reference sequence). The CDR3 extends over 12 amino acids. Details on this clonotype: Its antigen is currently unknown.

MiXCR, run by TCRdb on the 5' RACE reads, gives a single entry per CDR3 protein. The sample holds some 1,600,000 distinct CDR3 sequences, about 31% seen once. The chain has TRBV19 and TRBJ2-7; possible D gene TRBD1, 6 bases. Sequenced material: cord blood. The receptor was derived from a newborn girl in good health. In DNA form, the CDR3 reads TGTGCCAGTAGTGACCCAGGGGACGAGCAGTACTTC. The encoded protein is CASSDPGDEQYF.